This is a list of T cell receptor beta chains from one sample in a study of T cell repertoires in MIS-A myocarditis. TCRdb keeps only in-frame clones here, not all; method: immunoSEQ multiplex PCR. The sample has around 10,000 clones; approximately 90% are singletons. The sequencing sample was made of thoracic lymph node tissue obtained at autopsy. These TCRs come from a man between 18 and 29 years old with fulminant myocarditis from multisystem inflammatory syndrome in adults (MIS-A) after COVID-19. Each CDR3 is given with its conserved first and last residue. Fields, in order: clone size, D gene, V gene, J gene, CDR3 DNA, CDR3 protein. The D gene is left open where the match is weak. For some rows the clone size is stated as once, few or many, or as a class when expanded; others skip it.

clone size: NA; D gene: NA; V gene: TRBV14; J gene: TRBJ2-3; CDR3 DNA: TGTGCCAGCAGCCAAGAATGGGGGGATGATACAGATACGCAGTATTTT; CDR3 protein: CASSQEWGDDTDTQYF
clone size: NA; D gene: TRBD2; V gene: TRBV19; J gene: TRBJ2-1; CDR3 DNA: TGTGCCAGTACCTTAGCGGGAGGCGTCTCTTACAATGAGCAGTTCTTC; CDR3 protein: CASTLAGGVSYNEQFF
clone size: NA; D gene: TRBD1; V gene: TRBV5-6; J gene: TRBJ1-6; CDR3 DNA: TGTGCCAGCAGCTTGGAAGAGACAGGGGATTCACCCCTCCACTTT; CDR3 protein: CASSLEETGDSPLHF
clone size: NA; D gene: NA; V gene: TRBV15; J gene: TRBJ1-2; CDR3 DNA: TGTGCCACCAGCAGAGTCGTCGACAGAAACTATGGCTACACCTTC; CDR3 protein: CATSRVVDRNYGYTF
clone size: NA; D gene: TRBD1; V gene: TRBV9; J gene: TRBJ2-1; CDR3 DNA: TGTGCCAGCAGCGTACTGGTGACAGGGTATGAGCAGTTCTTC; CDR3 protein: CASSVLVTGYEQFF
clone size: NA; D gene: NA; V gene: TRBV3-1/TRBV3-2; J gene: TRBJ1-2; CDR3 DNA: TGTGCCAGCAGCCACGAGGGGCAGAGTGGCTACACCTTC; CDR3 protein: CASSHEGQSGYTF
clone size: NA; D gene: NA; V gene: TRBV3-1/TRBV3-2; J gene: TRBJ1-3; CDR3 DNA: TGTGCCAGCAGCCACTATCTTAGGGGTGGCATGTCTGGAAACACCATATATTTT; CDR3 protein: CASSHYLRGGMSGNTIYF
clone size: few; D gene: NA; V gene: TRBV4-3; J gene: TRBJ1-3; CDR3 DNA: TGCGCCAGCAGCCAAGATTTGCTGGGCACCATATATTTT; CDR3 protein: CASSQDLLGTIYF
clone size: NA; D gene: NA; V gene: TRBV24-1; J gene: TRBJ2-1; CDR3 DNA: TGTGCCACCAGCCTTGGTCTCTTTGAGCAGTTCTTC; CDR3 protein: CATSLGLFEQFF
clone size: few; D gene: NA; V gene: TRBV5-1; J gene: TRBJ2-3; CDR3 DNA: TGCGCCAGCAGCTTTTATGACGGGGGTTTTAGAGCAGATACGCAGTATTTT; CDR3 protein: CASSFYDGGFRADTQYF
clone size: NA; D gene: NA; V gene: TRBV3-1/TRBV3-2; J gene: TRBJ1-3; CDR3 DNA: TGTGCCAGCAGCCCAGGCCTTGGAAACACCATATATTTT; CDR3 protein: CASSPGLGNTIYF
clone size: NA; D gene: TRBD1; V gene: TRBV9; J gene: TRBJ1-5; CDR3 DNA: TGTGCCAGCAGCGCTGGGACAGGGAGTCAGCCCCAGCATTTT; CDR3 protein: CASSAGTGSQPQHF
clone size: once; D gene: TRBD1; V gene: TRBV5-5; J gene: TRBJ2-3; CDR3 DNA: TGTGCCAGCAGCTTTTGGCAGGGGGGCACAGATACGCAGTATTTT; CDR3 protein: CASSFWQGGTDTQYF
clone size: few; D gene: NA; V gene: TRBV27; J gene: TRBJ2-1; CDR3 DNA: TGTGCCAGCAGATGGGGGGATGAGCAGTTCTTC; CDR3 protein: CASRWGDEQFF
clone size: once; D gene: NA; V gene: TRBV27; J gene: TRBJ1-4; CDR3 DNA: TGTGCCAGCACTCTGATACCGGGAGAAAAACTGTTTTTT; CDR3 protein: CASTLIPGEKLFF
clone size: NA; D gene: NA; V gene: TRBV7-9; J gene: TRBJ2-7; CDR3 DNA: TGTGCCAGCAGCATCAGATTCTACGAGCAGTACTTC; CDR3 protein: CASSIRFYEQYF
clone size: NA; D gene: NA; V gene: TRBV6-5; J gene: TRBJ1-2; CDR3 DNA: TGTGCCAGCAGAGAGCTTATCACCTATGGCTACACCTTC; CDR3 protein: CASRELITYGYTF
clone size: NA; D gene: NA; V gene: TRBV6-5; J gene: TRBJ1-5; CDR3 DNA: TGTGCCAGCAGTTACTCTAACAGGCCGGGACAGCCCCAGCATTTT; CDR3 protein: CASSYSNRPGQPQHF
clone size: NA; D gene: TRBD1; V gene: TRBV10-2; J gene: TRBJ1-5; CDR3 DNA: TGCGCCAGCAGTGAGAACAGGGGACGAGGGCAGCCCCAGCATTTT; CDR3 protein: CASSENRGRGQPQHF
clone size: NA; D gene: NA; V gene: TRBV2; J gene: TRBJ2-3; CDR3 DNA: TGTGCCAGCAGTGGAATCATCACAGATACGCAGTATTTT; CDR3 protein: CASSGIITDTQYF
clone size: NA; D gene: NA; V gene: TRBV6-1; J gene: TRBJ1-3; CDR3 DNA: TGTGCCAGCAGTCAAGGCCCAGCTACCCTTGGAAACACCATATATTTT; CDR3 protein: CASSQGPATLGNTIYF
clone size: NA; D gene: NA; V gene: TRBV5-5; J gene: TRBJ2-7; CDR3 DNA: TGTGCCAGCAGCTTGGTAGGGCTCTCCTACGAGCAGTACTTC; CDR3 protein: CASSLVGLSYEQYF
clone size: once; D gene: NA; V gene: TRBV4-2; J gene: TRBJ2-1; CDR3 DNA: TGTGCCAGCAGCCAAGATGGGACTGAGAACAATGAGCAGTTCTTC; CDR3 protein: CASSQDGTENNEQFF
clone size: NA; D gene: NA; V gene: TRBV11-2; J gene: TRBJ2-7; CDR3 DNA: TGTGCCAGCAGCTTTTCCTCCGGGGCTGCCTACGAGCAGTACTTC; CDR3 protein: CASSFSSGAAYEQYF
clone size: NA; D gene: NA; V gene: TRBV7-8; J gene: TRBJ2-5; CDR3 DNA: TGTGCCAGCAGCCCTATTGAGACCCAGTACTTC; CDR3 protein: CASSPIETQYF
clone size: NA; D gene: TRBD2; V gene: TRBV28; J gene: TRBJ2-1; CDR3 DNA: TGTGCCAGCAGTTTAGGTACGGGACTAGTTTACAATGAGCAGTTCTTC; CDR3 protein: CASSLGTGLVYNEQFF